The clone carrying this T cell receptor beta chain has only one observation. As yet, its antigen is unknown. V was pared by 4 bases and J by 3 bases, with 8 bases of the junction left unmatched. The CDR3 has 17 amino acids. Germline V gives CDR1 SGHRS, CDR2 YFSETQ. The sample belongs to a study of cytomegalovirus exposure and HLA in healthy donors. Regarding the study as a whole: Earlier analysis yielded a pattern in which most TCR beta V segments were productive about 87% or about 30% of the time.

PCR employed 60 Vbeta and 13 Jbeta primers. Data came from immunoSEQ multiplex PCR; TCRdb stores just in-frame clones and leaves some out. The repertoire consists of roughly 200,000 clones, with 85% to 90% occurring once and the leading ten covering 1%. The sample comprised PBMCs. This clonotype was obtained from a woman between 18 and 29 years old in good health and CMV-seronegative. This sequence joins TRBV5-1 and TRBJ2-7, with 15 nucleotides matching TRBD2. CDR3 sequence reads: CASSDGLAGGRDYEQYF. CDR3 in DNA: TGCGCCAGCAGCGACGGACTAGCGGGGGGGAGGGACTACGAGCAGTACTTC.